This T cell receptor (beta chain) appears in the sequencing data of a study of identical twins. Germline V gene lookup returns CDR1 DFQATT and CDR2 SNEGSKA (reference sequence). The length of the CDR3 is 14 residues. With V trimmed by 5 bases and J by 4 bases, 10 bases remained unmatched. This clonotype turned up a few times. TCRdb passed the 5' RACE reads through MiXCR, listing each CDR3 protein once. The sample records 250,000 to 300,000 distinct CDR3 sequences, 7.5% to 9.5% being singletons. This sample also appeared in a second study, on yellow fever vaccine responses in identical twins.

Sequences were obtained from CD8+ T cells sorted from blood. This receptor was taken from a young woman in good health. V is TRBV20-1 and J is TRBJ2-5, with 7 bases that match TRBD1. The CDR3 coding sequence is TGCAGTGCTGGACCGAGAAGGGGGCCAGAGACCCAGTACTTC. It translates to CSAGPRRGPETQYF.